These T cell receptor beta chains were read from a single sample in a study of CD8+ T cells in alopecia areata. The repertoire was sequenced with immunoSEQ multiplex PCR; TCRdb's copy has only in-frame clones and lacks some. The sample has 200,000 to 250,000 clones, 45% to 70% seen once. Sequencing used CD8+ T cells sorted from blood. The receptor set was obtained from a human donor in good health. Both conserved end residues are part of each CDR3. The D gene is left open where the match is weak. Size values are once, few and many counts, or a class for expanded clones, and some rows have none.

TRBV10-3	TRBJ2-7	-	-	CAISEINSPSYEQYF	TGTGCCATCAGTGAGATCAACTCCCCTTCCTACGAGCAGTACTTC
TRBV2	TRBJ1-2	-	-	CASSEETANYGYTF	TGTGCCAGCAGTGAAGAGACGGCTAACTATGGCTACACCTTC
TRBV7-9	TRBJ1-2	-	-	CASSLAIHQEGYTF	TGTGCCAGCAGCTTAGCGATACATCAGGAGGGCTACACCTTC
TRBV4-2	TRBJ1-2	few	-	CASSQDLLSRDGYTF	TGTGCCAGCAGCCAAGACCTACTAAGCAGAGATGGCTACACCTTC
TRBV11-2	TRBJ2-2	-	-	CASSSTGNTGELFF	TGTGCCAGCAGCTCGACAGGGAACACCGGGGAGCTGTTTTTT
TRBV29-1	TRBJ1-2	-	TRBD1	CSVFPGTANYGYTF	TGCAGCGTTTTCCCCGGGACAGCGAACTATGGCTACACCTTC
TRBV14	TRBJ2-1	-	-	CASRPGAGSYNEQFF	TGTGCCAGCAGACCGGGGGCAGGGTCCTACAATGAGCAGTTCTTC
TRBV7-9	TRBJ2-5	few	-	CASRDRQETQYF	TGTGCCAGCAGAGACCGCCAAGAGACCCAGTACTTC
TRBV29-1	TRBJ1-2	-	TRBD1	CSSLDRGGGYTF	TGCAGCTCCCTCGACAGGGGGGGAGGCTACACCTTC
TRBV29-1	TRBJ2-7	-	-	CSVVPPYEQYF	TGCAGCGTTGTCCCCCCATACGAGCAGTACTTC
TRBV25-1	TRBJ2-2	few	-	CASSDRLFGHRELFF	TGTGCCAGCAGTGATCGGTTGTTCGGCCACCGGGAGCTGTTTTTT
TRBV4-1	TRBJ1-1	-	-	CASSHLPGEGGTEAFF	TGCGCCAGCAGCCATCTCCCTGGAGAGGGGGGCACTGAAGCTTTCTTT
TRBV4-1	TRBJ1-2	-	-	CASSQELGAHYGYTF	TGCGCCAGCAGCCAAGAGCTGGGGGCCCACTATGGCTACACCTTC
TRBV7-7	TRBJ1-1	-	-	CASSLSVNTEAFF	TGTGCCAGCAGCTTGAGTGTGAACACTGAAGCTTTCTTT
TRBV6-5	TRBJ2-7	-	-	CASSYRGSVGEQYF	TGTGCCAGCAGTTACCGCGGCAGCGTCGGCGAGCAGTACTTC
TRBV30	TRBJ2-7	once	-	CAWSVPRYEQYF	TGTGCCTGGAGTGTACCACGTTACGAGCAGTACTTC
TRBV29-1	TRBJ1-3	once	-	CSVGGTPSSGNTIYF	TGCAGCGTGGGGGGGACCCCGAGCTCTGGAAACACCATATATTTT
TRBV5-6	TRBJ1-4	-	-	CASSSALTDFATNEKLFF	TGTGCCAGCAGCTCCGCACTAACAGACTTTGCAACTAATGAAAAACTGTTTTTT
TRBV7-9	TRBJ1-6	-	TRBD1	CASSVAGTGTSPLHF	TGTGCCAGCAGCGTAGCCGGGACAGGGACTTCACCCCTCCACTTT
TRBV6-5	TRBJ1-6	-	TRBD1	CASSYDQGGSPLHF	TGTGCCAGCAGTTACGATCAGGGGGGTTCACCCCTCCACTTT
TRBV28	TRBJ2-3	few	-	CASTPHGRTDTQYF	TGTGCCAGCACCCCTCACGGCAGGACAGATACGCAGTATTTT
TRBV29-1	TRBJ1-2	-	-	CSVVDVGGLGYGYTF	TGCAGCGTAGTTGACGTCGGGGGGCTGGGCTATGGCTACACCTTC
TRBV30	TRBJ2-7	-	-	CAWSTGADEQYF	TGTGCCTGGAGTACAGGTGCGGACGAGCAGTACTTC
TRBV7-9	TRBJ1-1	-	-	CASSAWEIAEAFF	TGTGCCAGCAGCGCCTGGGAGATCGCTGAAGCTTTCTTT
TRBV27	TRBJ1-1	-	-	CASSLSAANTEAFF	TGTGCCAGCAGTTTATCGGCAGCGAACACTGAAGCTTTCTTT
TRBV9	TRBJ1-2	-	TRBD1	CASSSTGQNFPFGGYTF	TGTGCCAGCAGCTCAACGGGACAGAACTTCCCCTTCGGTGGCTACACCTTC
TRBV18	TRBJ1-2	-	-	CASSPARGDGYTF	TGTGCCAGCTCACCCGCCCGCGGAGATGGCTACACCTTC
TRBV11-2	TRBJ2-7	-	-	CASSLEQGSYEQYF	TGTGCCAGCAGCTTAGAACAGGGATCCTACGAGCAGTACTTC
TRBV19	TRBJ1-2	few	-	CASKGRGTLAGYTF	TGTGCCAGTAAGGGTCGTGGGACCCTTGCTGGCTACACCTTC
TRBV6-5	TRBJ2-3	-	-	CASSYNPGRATDTQYF	TGTGCCAGCAGTTACAATCCAGGGCGTGCCACAGATACGCAGTATTTT
TRBV5-6	TRBJ2-3	-	TRBD2	CASSLAGGAEDTQYF	TGTGCCAGCAGCTTGGCCGGGGGGGCCGAAGATACGCAGTATTTT
TRBV30	TRBJ2-7	once	-	CAWRDGGLNEQYF	TGTGCCTGGAGGGATGGGGGGCTCAACGAGCAGTACTTC
TRBV5-4	TRBJ2-5	-	-	CASSLIGGEDQETQYF	TGTGCCAGCAGCTTGATCGGGGGAGAGGACCAAGAGACCCAGTACTTC
TRBV29-1	TRBJ2-5	-	-	CSVEDVADHQETQYF	TGCAGCGTTGAAGATGTTGCGGACCACCAAGAGACCCAGTACTTC
TRBV27	TRBJ1-5	few	-	CASSLSGGKNQPQHF	TGTGCCAGCAGTTTGTCGGGGGGCAAGAATCAGCCCCAGCATTTT
TRBV29-1	TRBJ1-2	-	-	CSVDQDYGYTF	TGCAGCGTTGATCAGGACTATGGCTACACCTTC
TRBV7-9	TRBJ2-6	-	TRBD1	CASSPTGLALVLTF	TGTGCCAGCAGCCCGACAGGGCTGGCCCTCGTCCTGACTTTC
TRBV13	TRBJ2-3	-	-	CASSLGYPGEDTQYF	TGTGCCAGCAGCTTAGGATACCCAGGGGAAGATACGCAGTATTTT
TRBV15	TRBJ2-7	-	-	CATSRDRGEQYF	TGTGCCACCAGCAGAGATCGTGGCGAGCAGTACTTC
TRBV6-5	TRBJ1-2	-	-	CATRPQMGGPGYTF	TGTGCCACCAGGCCCCAGATGGGGGGGCCTGGCTACACCTTC